The TCR beta chain under discussion was sequenced for a study of blood T cell repertoires in COVID-19. Profiled with immunoSEQ multiplex PCR; TCRdb holds only in-frame clones, not every one. The sample records about 230,000 clones, less than 85% being singletons. The CDR3 is 16 amino acids. The germline V gene has CDR1 SNHLY and CDR2 FYNNEI. V was pared by 4 bases and J by 0 bases, with 14 bases between. Sequenced: peripheral blood. This TCR was recovered from a woman in her 70s with active or convalescent COVID-19. The genes are TRBV2 and TRBJ2-3; perhaps TRBD1 as D (6 bases). The CDR3 sequence: CASSGQGQTSTDTQYF. Written as DNA, the CDR3 is TGTGCCAGCAGTGGCCAGGGACAAACTAGCACAGATACGCAGTATTTT.